One sample yielded the 7 T cell receptor beta chains listed below, sequenced in a study of T cell responses to AZD1222 COVID-19 vaccine. The assay was immunoSEQ multiplex PCR, and TCRdb's table has in-frame clones only and misses some. The sample lists more than 95,000 clones, 75% to 90% occurring once. Sequencing was performed on peripheral blood, taken on day 0 of AZD1222 vaccination. These receptors were taken from an adult in good health.

This clone has just a few counts. The genes are TRBV4-2 and TRBJ1-4, with 8 bases fitting TRBD1. The germline V gene has CDR1 LGHNA and CDR2 YNFKEQ. This CDR3 spans 19 amino acids. V dropped 3 bases and J dropped 8; count of bases not matched to a gene: 20. CDR3 in DNA: TGTGCCAGCAGCCAGAGGTGGGGGGGCGCGACAGGGGATGGGGAAAAACTGTTTTTT. As protein: CASSQRWGGATGDGEKLFF.

The chain recombines TRBV4-2 with TRBJ1-1; 9 bases fit TRBD1. The CDR3 extends over 15 amino acids. Trimming removed 2 bases from V and 2 bases from J; junction bases left unmatched: 3. Looked up from germline, CDR1 is LGHNA and CDR2 is YNFKEQ. DNA for the CDR3: TGTGCCAGCAGCCAACTGGACAGGGGAAACACTGAAGCTTTCTTT. Residues: CASSQLDRGNTEAFF.

CDR3: CASSLPGRNTGELFF. The CDR3 DNA sequence: TGTGCCAGCAGCTTGCCGGGAAGGAACACCGGGGAGCTGTTTTTT. The genes are TRBV5-4 and TRBJ2-2; possible D gene TRBD2, 5 bases. Deletions cut 1 base from V and 1 base from J, with 8 bases between. Germline V CDR1 and CDR2: SGHNT, YYREEE (reference sequence). The CDR3 spans 15 residues.

The chain recombines TRBV5-1 with TRBJ2-7; 10 bases are shared with TRBD1. J gave up 3 bases and V 3 bases, and 6 bases lay outside the gene matches. Germline V gives CDR1 SGHRS, CDR2 YFSETQ. CDR3 length equals 15 residues. CDR3 amino acids: CASSWGQGINYEQYF. The CDR3 DNA is TGCGCCAGCAGCTGGGGACAGGGGATCAACTACGAGCAGTACTTC. The full variable domain, its missing parts supplied by reference TRBV5-1 and TRBJ2-7, is KAGVTQTPRYLIKTRGQQVTLSCSPISGHRSVSWYQQTPGQGLQFLFEYFSETQRNKGNFPGRFSGRQFSNSRSEMNVSTLELGDSALYLCASSWGQGINYEQYFGPGTRLTVT.

The chain uses TRBV30 and TRBJ2-1; D is unclear. The CDR3 totals 14 residues. With 8 bases removed from V and 0 bases from J, the gap between germline ends came to 14 bases. Germline V gene data show CDR1 as GTSNPN and CDR2 as SVGIG (reference sequence). CDR3 in amino acids: CASPRHNSYNEQFF. The CDR3 bases are TGTGCCAGCCCACGACACAACTCCTACAATGAGCAGTTCTTC.

The rearrangement joins TRBV4-1 to TRBJ1-2, with D possibly being TRBD1 (5 bases). This CDR3 has 16 amino acids. Trimming removed 2 bases at V and 8 bases at J, with 21 bases between. In germline, CDR1 is MGHRA, CDR2 YSYEKL. The CDR3 loop is CASSQNRDFPTGGYTF. CDR3 nucleotides: TGCGCCAGCAGCCAAAACCGGGACTTTCCAACAGGAGGCTACACCTTC.

This clone has just one count. The rearrangement links TRBV5-1 to TRBJ1-3; D perhaps matches TRBD1 (6 bases). The CDR3 is 17 amino acids. The germline V gene encodes CDR1 SGHRS and CDR2 YFSETQ. Trimming removed 1 base from V and 2 bases from J, with 16 bases in between. For the CDR3, the DNA is TGCGCCAGCAGCTTGTGGAGAACAGGGTTAGCTGGAAACACCATATATTTT. It codes for CASSLWRTGLAGNTIYF. Using reference TRBV5-1 and TRBJ1-3 for the parts outside the CDR3, the full variable domain is KAGVTQTPRYLIKTRGQQVTLSCSPISGHRSVSWYQQTPGQGLQFLFEYFSETQRNKGNFPGRFSGRQFSNSRSEMNVSTLELGDSALYLCASSLWRTGLAGNTIYFGEGSWLTVV.